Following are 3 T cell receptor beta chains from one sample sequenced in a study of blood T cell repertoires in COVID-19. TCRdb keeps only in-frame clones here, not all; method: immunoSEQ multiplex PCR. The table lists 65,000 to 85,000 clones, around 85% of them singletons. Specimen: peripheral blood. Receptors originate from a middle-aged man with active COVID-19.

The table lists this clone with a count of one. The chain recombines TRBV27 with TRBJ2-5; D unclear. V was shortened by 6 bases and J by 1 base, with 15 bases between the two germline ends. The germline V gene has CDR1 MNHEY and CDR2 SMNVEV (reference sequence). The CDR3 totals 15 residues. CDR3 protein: CASRPQIVLQETQYF. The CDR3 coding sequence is TGTGCCAGCAGACCTCAGATCGTCCTCCAAGAGACCCAGTACTTC.

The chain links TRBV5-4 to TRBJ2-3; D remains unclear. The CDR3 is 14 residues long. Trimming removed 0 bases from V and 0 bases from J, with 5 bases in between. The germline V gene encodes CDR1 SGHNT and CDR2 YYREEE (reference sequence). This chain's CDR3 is CASSLAISTDTQYF. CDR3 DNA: TGTGCCAGCAGCTTGGCCATTAGCACAGATACGCAGTATTTT.

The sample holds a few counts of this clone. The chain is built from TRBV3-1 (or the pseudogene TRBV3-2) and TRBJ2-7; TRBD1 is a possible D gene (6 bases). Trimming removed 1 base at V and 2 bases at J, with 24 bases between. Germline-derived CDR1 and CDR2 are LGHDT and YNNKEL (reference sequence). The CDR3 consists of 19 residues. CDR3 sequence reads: CASSQASPGTSILAYEQYF. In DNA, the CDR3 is TGTGCCAGCAGCCAAGCCTCCCCCGGGACATCAATCCTCGCCTACGAGCAGTACTTC.